One and the same sample provided the 31 T cell receptor beta chains below, sequenced in a study of beta chain features in type 1 diabetes. Expressed TCRB transcripts got sequenced, as all isolated RNA was reverse transcribed. Profiled with immunoSEQ multiplex PCR; TCRdb holds only in-frame clones, not every one. The table lists 130,000 to 150,000 clones, less than 9% of them singletons. The source material was central memory CD4+ T cells from blood. The receptors shown here come from a woman under 40 in good health.

This clone was picked up a small number of times. This chain links TRBV18 with TRBJ2-7; D is perhaps TRBD1 (6 bases). This CDR3 comprises 15 residues. Trimming shortened V by 2 bases and J by 6 bases, and 17 bases separated the two germline ends. CDR1 is KGHSH, CDR2 LQKENI, per germline. This chain's CDR3 is CASSPTGQGLIEQYF. DNA for the CDR3: TGTGCCAGCTCACCAACGGGACAAGGGCTCATCGAGCAGTACTTC.

This clone was picked up many times. The chain carries TRBV25-1 and TRBJ1-5; D is possibly TRBD1 (5 bases). The germline V gene encodes CDR1 MGHDK and CDR2 SYGVNS. The CDR3 sequence is 13 residues long. V dropped 4 bases and J dropped 4 bases, with 8 bases sitting between them. The CDR3 nucleotides read TGTGCCAGCAGTGTAGGGGCTAATCAGCCCCAGCATTTT. It codes for CASSVGANQPQHF.

This clone has a handful of counts. V and J are TRBV5-6 and TRBJ1-5; TRBD1 aligns across 7 bases. The germline V gene has CDR1 SGHDT and CDR2 YYEEEE. This CDR3 is 14 amino acids long. With V trimmed by 3 bases and J by 4 bases, 4 bases remained unmatched. CDR3 in DNA: TGTGCCAGCAGCTGGGGACAGCAAAATCAGCCCCAGCATTTT. As protein: CASSWGQQNQPQHF.

The V and J genes are TRBV30 and TRBJ1-4, with D unclear. V was pared by 4 bases and J by 6 bases, with 12 bases between. Germline V gene lookup returns CDR1 GTSNPN and CDR2 SVGIG (reference sequence). This CDR3 comprises 13 residues. CDR3 nucleotides: TGTGCCTGGAAGTTACAGTCTTATGAAAAACTGTTTTTT. Its translation is CAWKLQSYEKLFF.

This chain links TRBV30 with TRBJ1-3, with 7 bases that match TRBD1. The V and J ends lost 4 bases and 4 bases, in that order; junction bases with no gene match: 4. CDR1 and CDR2 (germline): GTSNPN, SVGIG (reference sequence). CDR3 size: 13 residues. The DNA for the CDR3 is TGTGCCTGGATTACAGGGGTAGGAAACACCATATATTTT. Its protein is CAWITGVGNTIYF. The complete variable domain, with remaining parts taken from reference TRBV30 and TRBJ1-3, reads SQTIHQWPATLVQPVGSPLSLECTVEGTSNPNLYWYRQAAGRGLQLLFYSVGIGQISSEVPQNLSASRPQDRQFILSSKKLLLSDSGFYLCAWITGVGNTIYFGEGSWLTVV.

The chain couples TRBV7-2 to TRBJ2-1; perhaps TRBD2 as D (6 bases). The V and J ends lost 4 bases and 7 bases respectively, with 17 bases between them. Germline values: CDR1 SGHTA, CDR2 FQGNSA. The CDR3 contains 15 residues. The CDR3 bases are TGTGCCAGCAGCTGGGGCGCTCCTCGGGAGAATGAGCAGTTCTTC. Translation gives CASSWGAPRENEQFF.

The chain uses TRBV29-1 and TRBJ1-2, with TRBD1 as a possible D gene (6 bases). There are 13 residues in the CDR3. Trimming left V 5 bases short and J 12 bases short, with 22 bases between. Germline loops: CDR1 SQVTM, CDR2 ANQGSEA. This chain's CDR3 is CSVRLNVKGDDTF. Here the CDR3 DNA reads TGCAGCGTTCGCCTTAACGTAAAGGGGGACGACACCTTC.

This clone turned up a few times. In DNA form, the CDR3 reads TGTGCCAGCAGCGAAACTAGTTTGCCAGATACGCAGTATTTT. It specifies CASSETSLPDTQYF. This chain uses TRBV9 with TRBJ2-3; D may be TRBD2 (5 bases). CDR1 and CDR2 from the germline V gene are SGDLS and YYNGEE. The CDR3 spans 14 residues. Trimming shortened V by 3 bases and J by 4 bases, and 12 bases separated the two germline ends.

The rearrangement uses TRBV7-8 and TRBJ2-2; unclear D gene. The CDR3 runs 11 residues. V was clipped by 5 bases and J by 6 bases, with 4 bases between them. Germline V gene lookup returns CDR1 SGHVS and CDR2 FQNEAQ. The DNA for the CDR3 is TGTGCCAGCAGCGAGGCCGGGGAGCTGTTTTTT. It translates to CASSEAGELFF.

This clone appeared a few times. The chain couples TRBV25-1 to TRBJ2-1; 14 nucleotides line up with TRBD2. The CDR3 totals 16 residues. J gave up 10 bases and V 3 bases, and 8 bases lay outside the gene matches. The germline CDR1 and CDR2 sequences are MGHDK and SYGVNS. CDR3 protein: CASSDLGTSGSGEQFF. The CDR3 DNA reads as TGTGCCAGCAGTGACTTGGGGACTAGCGGGAGTGGGGAGCAGTTCTTC.

This clone was counted only a few times. The chain links TRBV2 to TRBJ1-4; 7 bases align to TRBD1. The J segment lost 8 bases and the V segment lost 8 bases, leaving 11 bases of the junction unmatched. The length of the CDR3 is 14 residues. CDR1 is SNHLY and CDR2 is FYNNEI in the germline V gene. The CDR3 loop is CASHARGLLEKLFF. In nucleotides, the CDR3 is TGTGCCAGCCATGCCAGGGGGTTGTTAGAAAAACTGTTTTTT.

The V and J genes are TRBV25-1 and TRBJ2-2; D is possibly TRBD1 (6 bases). The CDR3 extends over 14 amino acids. Deletions cut 5 bases from V and 6 bases from J, with 13 bases between. Per germline, CDR1 MGHDK and CDR2 SYGVNS. The CDR3 is CASSLGQSSGELFF. CDR3 nucleotide sequence: TGTGCCAGCAGTCTGGGACAATCTTCCGGGGAGCTGTTTTTT.

The table lists this clone with a few counts. The genes are TRBV6-5 and TRBJ2-1; D not resolved. Germline CDR1 reads MNHEY; CDR2 reads SVGAGI. The V end lost 4 bases, the J end lost 4 bases, and 14 bases lay between the germline ends. The CDR3 extends over 15 amino acids. DNA of the CDR3: TGTGCCAGCAGTTTGATTATCGACAATTACAATGAGCAGTTCTTC. It encodes CASSLIIDNYNEQFF.

In this sample, this clone turned up a few times. The chain recombines TRBV5-4 with TRBJ2-5; D uncertain. Germline lookup yields CDR1 SGHNT and CDR2 YYREEE (reference sequence). This CDR3 is 15 amino acids long. The germline V and J ends were trimmed by 0 bases and 0 bases, with 9 bases remaining between them. Here the CDR3 reads CASSLELANQETQYF. The CDR3 DNA reads as TGTGCCAGCAGCTTGGAGTTGGCAAACCAAGAGACCCAGTACTTC.

This clone was seen more than once but under ten times. V and J are TRBV18 and TRBJ2-7; 8 bases match TRBD2. Losses at the gene ends were 6 bases for V and 4 bases for J; bases not matched to a gene: 8. CDR1 and CDR2 from the germline V gene are KGHSH and LQKENI. The CDR3 runs to 14 residues. The CDR3 sequence is CASSPKRERYEQYF. The CDR3 coding sequence is TGTGCCAGCTCCCCCAAGCGGGAGAGATACGAGCAGTACTTC.

This sequence joins TRBV11-2 and TRBJ1-5; 9 bases are a match to TRBD1. The CDR3 spans 14 residues. Germline V lookup: CDR1 SGHAT, CDR2 FQNNGV. V dropped 3 bases and J dropped 7; count of bases not matched to a gene: 4. CDR3: CASSLGQGGQPQHF. The CDR3 DNA follows: TGTGCCAGCAGCTTGGGACAGGGAGGGCAGCCCCAGCATTTT.

A few counts support this clone. V usage is TRBV5-6 and J usage is TRBJ2-4, with D possibly TRBD2 on 6 matching bases. Germline V gene data show CDR1 as SGHDT and CDR2 as YYEEEE. V was pared by 0 bases and J by 6 bases, with 10 bases between. CDR3 length: 14 residues. CDR3 nucleotides: TGTGCCAGCAGCTTGGTGGTCGGGGGAAACATTCAGTACTTC. Translating gives CASSLVVGGNIQYF.

This clone turned up a few times. This chain joins TRBV9 and TRBJ2-1; 9 bases agree with TRBD2. From germline, CDR1 is SGDLS and CDR2 YYNGEE. CDR3 length: 16 residues. V was pared by 4 bases and J by 4 bases, with 9 bases of the junction left unmatched. CDR3 sequence reads: CASSPRLADTYNEQFF. Written as DNA, the CDR3 is TGTGCCAGCAGCCCCAGACTAGCGGACACTTACAATGAGCAGTTCTTC. Complete variable domain (other parts from reference TRBV9 and TRBJ2-1): DSGVTQTPKHLITATGQRVTLRCSPRSGDLSVYWYQQSLDQGLQFLIQYYNGEERAKGNILERFSAQQFPDLHSELNLSSLELGDSALYFCASSPRLADTYNEQFFGPGTRLTVL.

Only a few counts were recorded for this clone. The chain carries TRBV4-1 and TRBJ2-1; TRBD2 aligns across 10 bases. The CDR3 has 17 amino acids. Losses at the gene ends were 0 bases for V and 7 bases for J; bases not matched to a gene: 9. CDR1 and CDR2 from the germline V gene are MGHRA and YSYEKL. As DNA, the CDR3 is TGCGCCAGCAGCCAAGATCGCCTAGCGGGAGCCTCTAATGAGCAGTTCTTC. Amino acid sequence: CASSQDRLAGASNEQFF.

The V and J genes are TRBV7-6 and TRBJ2-1; TRBD2 matches at 10 bases. The CDR3 contains 14 residues. The trim removed 8 bases at V and 6 bases at J, leaving 7 bases unmatched. Germline CDR1 and CDR2: SGHVS and FNYEAQ. The CDR3: CASPCEREGNEQFF. The DNA for the CDR3 is TGTGCCAGCCCCTGTGAGCGGGAGGGCAATGAGCAGTTCTTC.

With respect to this clone: This may be a read error, as it is one base from a much larger clone. The chain combines TRBV11-3 with TRBJ1-1, with D uncertain. The V gene lost 1 base and the J gene lost 3 bases, with 6 bases spanning the gap. Germline V gives CDR1 SGHNT, CDR2 YENEEA. The CDR3 is 13 residues long. CDR3 coding DNA: TGTGCCAGCAGCTTAGGAGCGGACACTGAAGCTTTCTTT. Protein sequence: CASSLGADTEAFF.

The genes are TRBV5-1 and TRBJ2-5, with 10 bases lining up with TRBD1. Germline assignment: CDR1 SGHRS and CDR2 YFSETQ. Trimming took 4 bases from V and 4 from J; bases not matched to a gene: 7. This CDR3 region has 15 residues. CDR3 region: CASSPTGTGVETQYF. The CDR3 DNA follows: TGCGCCAGCAGCCCAACCGGGACAGGGGTAGAGACCCAGTACTTC.

This clone was seen a handful of times. This chain links TRBV28 with TRBJ2-5; weak D call: TRBD2 (6 bases). Germline V gene lookup returns CDR1 MDHEN and CDR2 SYDVKM. The CDR3 spans 14 residues. Trimming shortened V by 9 bases and J by 2 bases, and 16 bases separated the two germline ends. CDR3 amino acids: CASRLGRTQETQYF. DNA for the CDR3: TGTGCCAGTAGACTAGGACGGACACAAGAGACCCAGTACTTC.

This clone was recorded at least ten times. V and J are TRBV30 and TRBJ2-3, with D possibly being TRBD1 (6 bases). Germline assignment: CDR1 GTSNPN and CDR2 SVGIG (reference sequence). Trimming shortened V by 4 bases and J by 7 bases, and 15 bases separated the two germline ends. The CDR3 length is 13 residues. CDR3 amino acids: CAWNTGSIYTQYF. The CDR3, as DNA: TGTGCCTGGAACACAGGGTCCATCTATACGCAGTATTTT.

The chain couples TRBV6-6 to TRBJ2-1; 16 positions match TRBD2. Germline V gene lookup returns CDR1 MNHNY and CDR2 SVGAGI (reference sequence). Losses at the gene ends were 4 bases for V and 7 bases for J; bases not matched to a gene: 4. The CDR3 length is 16 residues. The CDR3 reads CASSSGLAGGENEQFF. CDR3 DNA: TGTGCCAGCAGTTCGGGACTAGCGGGAGGGGAGAATGAGCAGTTCTTC.

The chain recombines TRBV19 with TRBJ1-2, with D perhaps TRBD1 (6 bases). The CDR3 consists of 13 residues. The germline V gene has CDR1 LNHDA and CDR2 SQIVND (reference sequence). Trimming took off 10 bases at V and 4 bases at J, with 16 bases between the two ends. CDR3 DNA sequence: TGTGCCACCCGGCCCCAGGACAGCTATGGCTACACCTTC. This translates into CATRPQDSYGYTF. The whole variable domain, filled in from reference TRBV19 and TRBJ1-2, reads DGGITQSPKYLFRKEGQNVTLSCEQNLNHDAMYWYRQDPGQGLRLIYYSQIVNDFQKGDIAEGYSVSREKKESFPLTVTSAQKNPTAFYLCATRPQDSYGYTFGSGTRLTVV.

J is TRBJ1-1 and V is TRBV28; a possible D gene is TRBD1 (5 bases). Germline V CDR1 and CDR2: MDHEN, SYDVKM. The V gene lost 5 bases and the J gene lost 5 bases, with 12 bases spanning the gap. This CDR3 has 13 residues. In DNA, the CDR3 is TGTGCCAGCAGTGACAGTCTGTGGACTGAAGCTTTCTTT. Residues: CASSDSLWTEAFF.

The V gene is TRBV28, the J gene TRBJ2-5; D gene uncertain. V was pared by 2 bases and J by 1 base, with 8 bases between. The CDR3 has 14 residues. The germline V gene has CDR1 MDHEN and CDR2 SYDVKM. CDR3 region: CASSLLYSQETQYF. For the CDR3, the DNA is TGTGCCAGCAGTTTACTTTACAGCCAAGAGACCCAGTACTTC.

The chain employs TRBV2 and TRBJ2-1, with 9 bases matching TRBD2. CDR1 and CDR2 (germline): SNHLY, FYNNEI. J gave up 6 bases and V 4 bases, and 7 bases lay outside the gene matches. The CDR3 runs 15 residues. The CDR3: CASSAEPSGINEQFF. The CDR3 DNA reads as TGTGCCAGCAGTGCAGAGCCTAGCGGGATCAATGAGCAGTTCTTC.

This clone was counted only a few times. V gene TRBV5-1 combines with J gene TRBJ1-1, with D maybe TRBD1 (5 bases). V was cut by 3 bases and J by 1 base, with 16 bases left in between. This CDR3 region has 16 residues. CDR1 and CDR2 (germline): SGHRS, YFSETQ. CDR3 amino acids: CASSSLGGNTNTEAFF. The CDR3 DNA is TGCGCCAGCAGCTCCCTGGGGGGAAATACGAACACTGAAGCTTTCTTT.

This clone occurred a few times. The chain links TRBV7-2 to TRBJ2-1; 7 nucleotides line up with TRBD2. CDR3 length equals 12 residues. Germline CDR1 reads SGHTA; CDR2 reads FQGNSA. The trim removed 2 bases at V and 10 bases at J, leaving 2 bases unmatched. The CDR3 is CASSLSAGEQFF. The CDR3 nucleotides are TGTGCCAGCAGCTTATCAGCGGGGGAGCAGTTCTTC.